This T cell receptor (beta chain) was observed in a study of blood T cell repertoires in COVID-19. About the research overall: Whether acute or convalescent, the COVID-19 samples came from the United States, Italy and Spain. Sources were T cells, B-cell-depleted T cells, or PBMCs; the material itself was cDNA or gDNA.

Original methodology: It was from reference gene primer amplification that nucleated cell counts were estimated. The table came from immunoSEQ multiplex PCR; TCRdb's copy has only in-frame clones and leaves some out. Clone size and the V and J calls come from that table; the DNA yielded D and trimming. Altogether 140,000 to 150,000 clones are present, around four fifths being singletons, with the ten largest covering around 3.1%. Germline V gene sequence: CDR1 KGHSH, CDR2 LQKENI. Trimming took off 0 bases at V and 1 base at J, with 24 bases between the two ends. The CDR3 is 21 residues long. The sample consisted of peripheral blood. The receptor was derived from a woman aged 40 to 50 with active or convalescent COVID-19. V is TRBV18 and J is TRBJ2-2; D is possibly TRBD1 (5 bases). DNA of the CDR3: TGTGCCAGCTCACCACCGGGCAGGGTATTGTCCTCGACTGGGAACACCGGGGAGCTGTTTTTT. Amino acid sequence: CASSPPGRVLSSTGNTGELFF.